This TCR beta chain emerged from a study of OX40 agonist ivuxolimab in advanced cancers. Study in general: Partial responses were achieved by three patients, of whom one had hepatocellular carcinoma and two had cutaneous melanoma.

Cycle 7 day 1, cycle 4 day 1, and baseline were the timepoints at which blood was sampled. Regarding the study as a whole: In the 0.1 to 3.0 mg/kg range, CD4+ and CD8+ blood T cells had expanded clonally by week 6.

Here immunoSEQ multiplex PCR was the method, and the copy in TCRdb shows in-frame clones only, minus some. The sample holds roughly 30,000 clones, 65% to 90% seen once. This clone has more than one count but fewer than ten. The antigen is undetermined. This clonotype was sampled from an adult with an advanced solid tumor such as melanoma, head and neck, liver or kidney cancer. The sample consisted of CD4+ or CD8+ T cells sorted from blood, taken in a trial of the OX40 agonist ivuxolimab.

In DNA, the CDR3 is TGTGCCTGGAGCGCCTCGGGACAGCTAGCCACCCAGTACTTC. Translated: CAWSASGQLATQYF. V usage is TRBV30 and J usage is TRBJ2-5; 7 nucleotides agree with TRBD1. The CDR3 consists of 14 residues. Germline V CDR1 and CDR2: GTSNPN, SVGIG (reference sequence). J was trimmed by 8 bases and V by 3 bases; bases with no gene match: 12.